The 23 T cell receptor beta chains listed next were all sequenced from one sample in a study of blood T cell repertoires in COVID-19. Assay: immunoSEQ multiplex PCR; the TCRdb copy retains only in-frame clones and omits some. The sample holds about 120,000 clones, 78% seen once. The specimen was peripheral blood. These receptors came from a man between 65 and 80 years old with acute or convalescent COVID-19.

This clone has just a few counts. V is TRBV19 and J is TRBJ1-1; no reliable D call. CDR3 length equals 13 residues. Trimming pared 3 bases from V and 4 bases from J, leaving 9 bases between. The germline V gene encodes CDR1 LNHDA and CDR2 SQIVND (reference sequence). The CDR3 region is CASSMTSTTEAFF. Here the CDR3 DNA reads TGTGCCAGTAGTATGACTTCGACCACTGAAGCTTTCTTT. The variable domain in full, with the rest retrieved from reference TRBV19 and TRBJ1-1, is DGGITQSPKYLFRKEGQNVTLSCEQNLNHDAMYWYRQDPGQGLRLIYYSQIVNDFQKGDIAEGYSVSREKKESFPLTVTSAQKNPTAFYLCASSMTSTTEAFFGQGTRLTVV.

The chain has TRBV6-5 and TRBJ1-2; D remains ambiguous. The CDR3 contains 15 residues. The V end was cut by 2 bases, the J end by 6 bases, with 16 bases between. Germline CDR1 MNHEY, CDR2 SVGAGI. DNA of the CDR3: TGTGCCAGCAGTTACCGGCCGATAAGGGAGGATGGCTACACCTTC. Translated: CASSYRPIREDGYTF.

This clone was detected only a few times. The gene calls are TRBV6-2 or TRBV6-3 and TRBJ1-3, with D unclear. Germline CDR1 is MNHEY and CDR2 is SVGEGT. This CDR3 spans 16 amino acids. V shed 5 bases and J shed 0 bases, with 14 bases lying between them. The CDR3 loop reads CASSNGGLLSGNTIYF. CDR3 coding DNA: TGTGCCAGCAGTAACGGAGGTCTACTCTCTGGAAACACCATATATTTT.

The chain links TRBV5-1 to TRBJ1-3, with D perhaps matching TRBD1 (6 bases). V lost 2 bases to trimming and J lost 0 bases, with 12 bases between them. The CDR3 runs to 16 residues. Germline CDR1 reads SGHRS; CDR2 reads YFSETQ. CDR3 sequence: CASSFRDTSSGNTIYF. CDR3 DNA: TGCGCCAGCAGCTTCCGGGACACAAGCTCTGGAAACACCATATATTTT.

This clone has a single count. The rearrangement uses TRBV14 and TRBJ1-6; TRBD1 matches 7 bases. Germline values: CDR1 SGHDN, CDR2 FVKESK. This CDR3 region has 16 residues. J lost 2 bases, V lost 4 bases, and 5 bases had no gene match. CDR3 sequence: CASSLLTGTYNSPLHF. The CDR3 nucleotides read TGTGCCAGCAGCCTACTGACAGGGACCTATAATTCACCCCTCCACTTT.

This clone was observed a handful of times. The genes are TRBV3-1 (or the pseudogene TRBV3-2) and TRBJ1-2; 11 nucleotides agree with TRBD1. CDR1 is LGHDT, CDR2 YNNKEL, per germline (reference sequence). The trim removed 4 bases at V and 8 bases at J, leaving 6 bases unmatched. This CDR3 comprises 14 residues. In nucleotides, the CDR3 is TGTGCCAGCAGCCCGCGGGACAGGGGGGGAGGCTACACCTTC. Encoded protein: CASSPRDRGGGYTF.

The V and J genes are TRBV5-4 and TRBJ2-3; a possible D gene is TRBD1 (5 bases). V shed 1 base and J shed 4 bases, with 16 bases lying between them. The CDR3 loop spans 16 amino acids. Germline V gives CDR1 SGHNT, CDR2 YYREEE (reference sequence). DNA for the CDR3: TGTGCCAGCAGCTTGAAGGAAGGGGTGCACGCAGATACGCAGTATTTT. As protein: CASSLKEGVHADTQYF.

This clone was found a few times. The chain links TRBV7-2 to TRBJ2-5, with 11 bases lining up with TRBD2. V shed 2 bases, J shed 4 bases, and the junction held 15 bases outside the gene matches. CDR3 size: 19 residues. In germline, CDR1 is SGHTA, CDR2 FQGNSA. CDR3 sequence: CASSLSVSPSGGQVETQYF. The CDR3, as DNA: TGTGCCAGCAGCTTAAGTGTTTCACCTAGCGGGGGGCAGGTAGAGACCCAGTACTTC.

The chain combines TRBV4-2 with TRBJ1-1, with 7 bases identical to TRBD1. Germline V gives CDR1 LGHNA, CDR2 YNFKEQ. CDR3 length equals 15 residues. V dropped 0 bases and J dropped 4; count of bases not matched to a gene: 5. CDR3 nucleotides: TGTGCCAGCAGCCAAGATCGTAACAGGGGCACTGAAGCTTTCTTT. Protein: CASSQDRNRGTEAFF.

This clone showed up just once. J is TRBJ2-2 and V is TRBV6-4, with TRBD1 matching over 9 bases. V trimming: 5 bases; J trimming: 2 bases; junction bases outside the gene matches: 6. The CDR3 is 16 amino acids. CDR1 is MRHNA, CDR2 SNTAGT, per germline. CDR3 DNA: TGTGCCAGCAGTTATCGGACAGGGGACAACACCGGGGAGCTGTTTTTT. Its protein is CASSYRTGDNTGELFF.

The chain recombines TRBV7-3 with TRBJ2-7, with 9 nucleotides matching TRBD1. The junction had 7 bases not matched to a gene; V was cut back by 5 bases and J by 5 bases. This CDR3 comprises 14 residues. Germline loops: CDR1 SGHTA, CDR2 FQGTGA. The CDR3 loop is CASSGGQGIDEQYF. CDR3 DNA sequence: TGTGCCAGCAGCGGAGGACAGGGGATCGACGAGCAGTACTTC.

This clone was picked up many times. The DNA for the CDR3 is TGCGCCAGCAGCTCCTGGACAGGGGGCGCGGGTGGCTACACCTTC. Encoded protein: CASSSWTGGAGGYTF. The chain has TRBV5-1 and TRBJ1-2, with 11 bases that match TRBD1. Losses at the gene ends were 3 bases for V and 7 bases for J; bases not matched to a gene: 8. The germline gives CDR1 SGHRS, CDR2 YFSETQ. CDR3 length equals 15 residues.

The V gene is TRBV10-1, the J gene TRBJ1-4, with TRBD1 matching 9 bases. The germline gives CDR1 WNHNN, CDR2 SYGVQD (reference sequence). V lost 6 bases, J lost 7 bases, and 9 bases stayed unmatched. The length of the CDR3 is 15 residues. The CDR3 DNA reads as TGCGCCAGCAGCTATACTGACAGGGGGTGTGAAAAACTGTTTTTT. It specifies CASSYTDRGCEKLFF.

This clone has only a few counts. This chain links TRBV5-1 with TRBJ2-7; 7 nucleotides agree with TRBD1. Losses at the gene ends were 4 bases for V and 4 bases for J; bases not matched to a gene: 8. Germline values: CDR1 SGHRS, CDR2 YFSETQ. The CDR3 extends over 14 amino acids. The CDR3 region has the DNA TGCGCCAGCAGCCGACAGGGACCGACGTACGAGCAGTACTTC. It encodes CASSRQGPTYEQYF. Based on the CDR3 plus reference TRBV5-1 and TRBJ2-7, the full variable domain is KAGVTQTPRYLIKTRGQQVTLSCSPISGHRSVSWYQQTPGQGLQFLFEYFSETQRNKGNFPGRFSGRQFSNSRSEMNVSTLELGDSALYLCASSRQGPTYEQYFGPGTRLTVT.

V gene TRBV4-3 combines with J gene TRBJ1-6, with 10 bases lining up with TRBD1. V lost 4 bases, J lost 13 bases, and 7 bases stayed unmatched. The CDR3 length is 14 residues. CDR1 LGHNA and CDR2 YSLEER come from the germline V gene. The chain's CDR3 is CASSPQTGGFPLHF. For the CDR3, the DNA is TGCGCCAGCAGCCCTCAGACAGGGGGCTTTCCCCTCCACTTT.

The CDR3 DNA reads TGTGCCAGCAGTCCTCCGGGGGGGAGCGGGGCCACAGATACGCAGTATTTT. Protein product: CASSPPGGSGATDTQYF. The rearrangement links TRBV28 to TRBJ2-3, with 8 bases fitting TRBD2. The trim removed 5 bases at V and 2 bases at J, leaving 12 bases unmatched. In germline, CDR1 is MDHEN, CDR2 SYDVKM. This CDR3 comprises 17 residues. The whole variable domain, filled in from reference TRBV28 and TRBJ2-3, reads DVKVTQSSRYLVKRTGEKVFLECVQDMDHENMFWYRQDPGLGLRLIYFSYDVKMKEKGDIPEGYSVSREKKERFSLILESASTNQTSMYLCASSPPGGSGATDTQYFGPGTRLTVL.

This clone was observed a single time. The J gene is TRBJ2-5, the V gene TRBV18; D may be TRBD1 (6 bases). CDR1 is KGHSH, CDR2 LQKENI, per germline. V lost 6 bases and J lost 3, with 14 bases in between. The CDR3 length is 14 residues. DNA of the CDR3: TGTGCCAGCTCCCATCGGACAGCAAAAGAGACCCAGTACTTC. It codes for CASSHRTAKETQYF.

This chain connects TRBV7-2 to TRBJ1-2; TRBD1 might be the D (6 bases). V was pared by 1 base and J by 8 bases, with 17 bases between. The CDR3 extends over 15 amino acids. Germline CDR1 is SGHTA and CDR2 is FQGNSA. CDR3 loop: CASSLGGFGGKGYTF. The CDR3 nucleotides are TGTGCCAGCAGCTTAGGAGGTTTTGGGGGCAAAGGCTACACCTTC.

In this sample, this clone turned up once. This chain joins TRBV4-1 and TRBJ2-7, with TRBD1 as a possible D gene (6 bases). Germline CDR1 reads MGHRA; CDR2 reads YSYEKL. V was clipped by 0 bases and J by 3 bases, with 15 bases between them. The CDR3 is 16 amino acids. The CDR3 DNA follows: TGCGCCAGCAGCCAAGACCTAAACCAGGGGAGCTACGAGCAGTACTTC. Residues: CASSQDLNQGSYEQYF.

This chain connects TRBV5-1 to TRBJ2-2, with 9 bases lining up with TRBD2. The CDR3 is 16 amino acids. The germline V gene has CDR1 SGHRS and CDR2 YFSETQ. The trim removed 4 bases at V and 8 bases at J, leaving 12 bases unmatched. The CDR3: CASSMTRGGAGGELFF. The CDR3 region has the DNA TGCGCCAGCAGCATGACTCGCGGGGGGGCCGGTGGGGAGCTGTTTTTT.

The V gene is TRBV20-1, the J gene TRBJ2-3; D is undetermined. The CDR3 spans 11 residues. The V end was cut by 4 bases, the J end by 4 bases, with 6 bases between. Per germline, CDR1 DFQATT and CDR2 SNEGSKA (reference sequence). The DNA of the CDR3 is TGCAGTGCTACTTTATCAGATACGCAGTATTTT. This sequence encodes CSATLSDTQYF.

Ten or more counts support this clone. This chain connects TRBV21-1 to TRBJ1-2; TRBD1 is the table's D call, not checked against the DNA. TRBV21-1 is flagged as a pseudogene. The CDR3 length is 13 residues. The CDR3 region is CASSKPQTYGYTF. The CDR3 DNA reads as TGTGCCAGCAGCAAACCTCAGACATATGGCTACACCTTC.

The V and J genes are TRBV6-2 or TRBV6-3 and TRBJ1-1, with 11 bases identical to TRBD1. The junction had 7 bases not matched to a gene; V was cut back by 5 bases and J by 5 bases. From germline, CDR1 is MNHEY and CDR2 SVGEGT. The CDR3 length is 15 residues. This CDR3 is CASSTDRGRGTEAFF. The CDR3, as DNA: TGTGCCAGCAGTACGGACAGGGGGCGAGGTACTGAAGCTTTCTTT.